This T cell receptor beta chain appears in the sequencing data of a study of beta chain features in type 1 diabetes. Study conclusions and caveats: TCRB CDR3s from Type 1 diabetes patients were moderately but significantly shorter in all four CD4+ subsets. Diminished insertions and augmented deletions at VDJ junctions characterized type 1 diabetes patients.

The authors reverse transcribed all of the isolated RNA, so sequencing captured expressed TCRB transcripts. Sequencing was performed with immunoSEQ multiplex PCR; in TCRdb, only in-frame clones are kept and a portion is missing. The repertoire consists of 810,000 or so clones, with about 17% occurring once and the leading ten covering around 0.02%. Turning to this clone: Its antigen is undetermined.

The sequence was collected from a woman aged 18-30 years in good health. The sequenced material came from naive CD4+ T cells from blood.

The CDR3 DNA sequence: TGTGCCAGCAGACCCTCGGGGGGCACTTACGAAAAACTGTTTTTT. Protein: CASRPSGGTYEKLFF. The chain employs TRBV18 and TRBJ1-4, with D possibly matching TRBD1 (6 bases). The CDR3 runs to 15 residues. CDR1 and CDR2 (germline): KGHSH, LQKENI. Trimming removed 8 bases from V and 8 bases from J, with 21 bases in between. Full variable domain (outside the CDR3, taken from reference TRBV18 and TRBJ1-4): NAGVMQNPRHLVRRRGQEARLRCSPMKGHSHVYWYRQLPEEGLKFMVYLQKENIIDESGMPKERFSAEFPKEGPSILRIQQVVRGDSAAYFCASRPSGGTYEKLFFGSGTQLSVL.